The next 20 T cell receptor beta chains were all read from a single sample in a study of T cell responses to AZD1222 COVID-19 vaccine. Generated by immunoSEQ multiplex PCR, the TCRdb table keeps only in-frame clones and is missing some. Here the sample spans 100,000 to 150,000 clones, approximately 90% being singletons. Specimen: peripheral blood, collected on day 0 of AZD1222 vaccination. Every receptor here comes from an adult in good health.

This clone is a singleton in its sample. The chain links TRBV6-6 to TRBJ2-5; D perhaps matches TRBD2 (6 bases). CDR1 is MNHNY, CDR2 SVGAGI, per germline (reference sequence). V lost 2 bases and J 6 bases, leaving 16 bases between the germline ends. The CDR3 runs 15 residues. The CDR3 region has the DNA TGTGCCAGCAGTTACATGATGATGGAGGGGCAGACCCAGTACTTC. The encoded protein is CASSYMMMEGQTQYF.

DNA for the CDR3: TGTGCCAGCAGCCAAGTGGGAGGTAATGAGCAGTTCTTC. Translation gives CASSQVGGNEQFF. The rearrangement joins TRBV4-2 to TRBJ2-1, with D maybe TRBD2 (6 bases). Germline V gives CDR1 LGHNA, CDR2 YNFKEQ. This CDR3 region has 13 residues. V lost 1 base, J lost 7 bases, and 8 bases lay in between.

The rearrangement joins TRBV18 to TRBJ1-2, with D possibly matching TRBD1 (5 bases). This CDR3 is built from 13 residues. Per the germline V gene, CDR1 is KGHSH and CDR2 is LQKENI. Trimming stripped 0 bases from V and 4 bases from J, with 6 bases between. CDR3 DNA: TGTGCCAGCTCACCACCAGGGGCCTATGGCTACACCTTC. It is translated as CASSPPGAYGYTF.

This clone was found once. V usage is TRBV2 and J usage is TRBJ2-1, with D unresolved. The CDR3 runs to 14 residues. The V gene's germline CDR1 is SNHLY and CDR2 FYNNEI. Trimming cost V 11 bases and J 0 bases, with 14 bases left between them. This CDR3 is CAAGPRSSYNEQFF. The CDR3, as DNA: TGTGCCGCCGGGCCCCGAAGCTCCTACAATGAGCAGTTCTTC. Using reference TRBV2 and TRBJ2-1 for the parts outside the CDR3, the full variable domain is EPEVTQTPSHQVTQMGQEVILRCVPISNHLYFYWYRQILGQKVEFLVSFYNNEISEKSEIFDDQFSVERPDGSNFTLKIRSTKLEDSAMYFCAAGPRSSYNEQFFGPGTRLTVL.

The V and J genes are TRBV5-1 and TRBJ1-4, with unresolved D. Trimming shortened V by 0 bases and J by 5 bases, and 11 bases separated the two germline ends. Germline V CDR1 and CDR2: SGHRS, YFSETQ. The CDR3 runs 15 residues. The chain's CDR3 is CASSLGVGRNEKLFF. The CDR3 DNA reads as TGCGCCAGCAGCTTGGGGGTAGGTCGGAATGAAAAACTGTTTTTT. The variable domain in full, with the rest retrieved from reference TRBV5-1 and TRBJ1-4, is KAGVTQTPRYLIKTRGQQVTLSCSPISGHRSVSWYQQTPGQGLQFLFEYFSETQRNKGNFPGRFSGRQFSNSRSEMNVSTLELGDSALYLCASSLGVGRNEKLFFGSGTQLSVL.

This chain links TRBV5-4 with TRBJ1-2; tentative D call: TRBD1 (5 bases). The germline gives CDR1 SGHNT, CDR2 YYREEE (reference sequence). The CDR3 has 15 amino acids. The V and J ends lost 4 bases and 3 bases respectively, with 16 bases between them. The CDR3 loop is CASSGTRVGDYGYTF. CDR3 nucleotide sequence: TGTGCCAGCAGCGGGACCAGGGTGGGCGACTATGGCTACACCTTC.

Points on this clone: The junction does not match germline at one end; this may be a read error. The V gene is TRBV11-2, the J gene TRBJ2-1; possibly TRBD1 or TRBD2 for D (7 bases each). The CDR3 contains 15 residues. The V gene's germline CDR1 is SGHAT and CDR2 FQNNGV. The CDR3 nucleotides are TGTGCCAGCACCTTAGTACAGGGGAGGGGTAATGAGCAGTTCTTC. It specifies CASTLVQGRGNEQFF.

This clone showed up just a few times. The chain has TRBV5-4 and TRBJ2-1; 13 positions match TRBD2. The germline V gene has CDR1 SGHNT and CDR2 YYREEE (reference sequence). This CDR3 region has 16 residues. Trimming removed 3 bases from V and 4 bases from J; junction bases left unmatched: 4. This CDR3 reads CASSYGTSGDYNEQFF. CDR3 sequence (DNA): TGTGCCAGCAGCTACGGGACTAGCGGGGATTACAATGAGCAGTTCTTC.

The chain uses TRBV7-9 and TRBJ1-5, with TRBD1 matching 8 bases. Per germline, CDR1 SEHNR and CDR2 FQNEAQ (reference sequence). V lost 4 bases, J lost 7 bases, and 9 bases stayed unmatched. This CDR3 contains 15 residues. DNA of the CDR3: TGTGCCAGCAGCTCTTGGACAGGGCGGCTCCAGCCCCAGCATTTT. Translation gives CASSSWTGRLQPQHF.

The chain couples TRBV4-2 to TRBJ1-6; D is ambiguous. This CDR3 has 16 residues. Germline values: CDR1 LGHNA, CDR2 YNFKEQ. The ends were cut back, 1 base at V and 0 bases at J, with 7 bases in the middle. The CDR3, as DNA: TGTGCCAGCAGCCAAGGGGTGAGCTCCTATAATTCACCCCTCCACTTT. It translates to CASSQGVSSYNSPLHF.

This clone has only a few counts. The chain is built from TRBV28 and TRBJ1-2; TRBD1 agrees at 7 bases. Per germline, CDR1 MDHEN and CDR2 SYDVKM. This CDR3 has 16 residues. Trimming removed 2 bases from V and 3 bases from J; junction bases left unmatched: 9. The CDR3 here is CASSLPGQARDYGYTF. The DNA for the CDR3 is TGTGCCAGCAGTTTACCCGGACAGGCCCGTGACTATGGCTACACCTTC.

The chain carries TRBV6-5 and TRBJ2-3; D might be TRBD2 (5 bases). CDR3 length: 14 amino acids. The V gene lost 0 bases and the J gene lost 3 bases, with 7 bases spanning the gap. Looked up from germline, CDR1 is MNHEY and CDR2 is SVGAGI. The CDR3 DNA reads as TGTGCCAGCAGTTACTCTGGGAGTACAGATACGCAGTATTTT. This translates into CASSYSGSTDTQYF.

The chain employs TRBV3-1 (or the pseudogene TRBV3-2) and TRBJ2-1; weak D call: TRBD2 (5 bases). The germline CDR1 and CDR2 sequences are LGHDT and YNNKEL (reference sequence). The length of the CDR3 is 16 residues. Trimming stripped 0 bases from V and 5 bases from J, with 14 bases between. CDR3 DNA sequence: TGTGCCAGCAGCCAAGAACAGCGAACTAGGGACAATGAGCAGTTCTTC. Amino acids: CASSQEQRTRDNEQFF.

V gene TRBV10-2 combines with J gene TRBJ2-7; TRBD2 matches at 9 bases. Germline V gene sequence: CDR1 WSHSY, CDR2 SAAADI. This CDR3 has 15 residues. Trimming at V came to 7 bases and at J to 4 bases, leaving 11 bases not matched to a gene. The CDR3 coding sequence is TGCGCCAGCACCGCGCGGCGGGAGGGCCGGTACGAGCAGTACTTC. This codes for CASTARREGRYEQYF.

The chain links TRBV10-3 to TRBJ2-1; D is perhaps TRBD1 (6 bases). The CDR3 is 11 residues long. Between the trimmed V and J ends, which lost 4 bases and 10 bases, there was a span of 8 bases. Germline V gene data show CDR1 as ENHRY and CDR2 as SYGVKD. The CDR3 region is CAISGQGEQFF. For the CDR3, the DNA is TGTGCCATCAGTGGCCAGGGGGAGCAGTTCTTC.

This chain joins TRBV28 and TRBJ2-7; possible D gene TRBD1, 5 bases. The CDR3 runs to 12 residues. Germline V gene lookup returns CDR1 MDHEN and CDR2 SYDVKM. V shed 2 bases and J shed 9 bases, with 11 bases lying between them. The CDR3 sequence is CASSLQGLGQYF. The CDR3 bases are TGTGCCAGCAGTTTACAGGGTTTAGGGCAGTACTTC.

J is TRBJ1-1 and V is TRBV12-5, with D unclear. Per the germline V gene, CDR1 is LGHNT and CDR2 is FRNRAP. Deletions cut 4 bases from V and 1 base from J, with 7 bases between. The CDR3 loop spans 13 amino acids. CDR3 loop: CASGSYTNTEAFF. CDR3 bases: TGTGCTAGTGGTTCCTACACGAACACTGAAGCTTTCTTT.

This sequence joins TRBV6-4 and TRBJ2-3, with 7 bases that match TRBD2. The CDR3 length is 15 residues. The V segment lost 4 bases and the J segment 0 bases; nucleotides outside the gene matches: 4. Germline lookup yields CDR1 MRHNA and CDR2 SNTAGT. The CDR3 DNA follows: TGTGCCAGCAGTGCTTCGGGAGGAAGCACAGATACGCAGTATTTT. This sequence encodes CASSASGGSTDTQYF.

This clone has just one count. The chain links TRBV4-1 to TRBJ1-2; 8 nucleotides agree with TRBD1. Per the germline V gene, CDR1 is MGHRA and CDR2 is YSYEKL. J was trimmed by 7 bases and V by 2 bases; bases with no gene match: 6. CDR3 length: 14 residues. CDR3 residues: CASSQNRGWGGYTF. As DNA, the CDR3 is TGCGCCAGCAGCCAAAACAGGGGGTGGGGTGGCTACACCTTC.

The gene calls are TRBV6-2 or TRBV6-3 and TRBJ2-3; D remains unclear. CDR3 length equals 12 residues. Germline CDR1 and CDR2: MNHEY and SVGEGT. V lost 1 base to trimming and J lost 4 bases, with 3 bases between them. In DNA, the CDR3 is TGTGCCAGCAGTTACTGGTCAGATACGCAGTATTTT. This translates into CASSYWSDTQYF.